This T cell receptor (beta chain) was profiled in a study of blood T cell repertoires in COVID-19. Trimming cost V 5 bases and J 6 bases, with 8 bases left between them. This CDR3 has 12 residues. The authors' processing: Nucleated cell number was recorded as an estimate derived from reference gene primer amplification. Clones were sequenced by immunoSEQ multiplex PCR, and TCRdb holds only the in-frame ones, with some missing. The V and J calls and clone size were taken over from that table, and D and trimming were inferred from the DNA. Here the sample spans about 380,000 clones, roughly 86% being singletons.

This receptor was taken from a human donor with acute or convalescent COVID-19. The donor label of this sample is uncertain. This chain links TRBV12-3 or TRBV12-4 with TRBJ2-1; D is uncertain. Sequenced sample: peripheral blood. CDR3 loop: CASSISINEQFF. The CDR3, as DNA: TGTGCCAGCAGTATCTCTATCAATGAGCAGTTCTTC.